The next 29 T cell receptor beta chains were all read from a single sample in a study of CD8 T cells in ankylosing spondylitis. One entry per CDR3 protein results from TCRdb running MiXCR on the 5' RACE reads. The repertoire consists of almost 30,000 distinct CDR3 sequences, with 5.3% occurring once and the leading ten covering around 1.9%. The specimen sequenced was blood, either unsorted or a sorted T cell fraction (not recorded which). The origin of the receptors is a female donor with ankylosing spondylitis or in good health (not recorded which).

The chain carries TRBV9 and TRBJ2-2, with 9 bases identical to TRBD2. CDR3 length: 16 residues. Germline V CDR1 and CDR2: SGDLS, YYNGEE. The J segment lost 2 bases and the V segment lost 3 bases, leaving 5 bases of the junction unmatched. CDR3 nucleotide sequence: TGTGCCAGCAGCGCGGGACTAGCCTCAAACACCGGGGAGCTGTTTTTT. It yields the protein CASSAGLASNTGELFF.

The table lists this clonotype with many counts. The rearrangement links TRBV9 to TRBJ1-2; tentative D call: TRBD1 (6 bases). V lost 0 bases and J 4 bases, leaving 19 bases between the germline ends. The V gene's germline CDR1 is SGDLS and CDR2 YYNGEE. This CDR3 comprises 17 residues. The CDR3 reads CASSVDPLLGAVYGYTF. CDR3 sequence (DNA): TGTGCCAGCAGCGTAGACCCCTTGTTGGGGGCCGTCTATGGCTACACCTTC.

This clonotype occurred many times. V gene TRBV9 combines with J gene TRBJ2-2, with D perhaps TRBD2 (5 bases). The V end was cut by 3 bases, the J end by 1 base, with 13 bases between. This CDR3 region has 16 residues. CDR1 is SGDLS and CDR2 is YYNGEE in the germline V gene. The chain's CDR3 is CASSAGLVVNTGELFF. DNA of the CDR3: TGTGCCAGCAGCGCCGGACTCGTCGTGAACACCGGGGAGCTGTTTTTT.

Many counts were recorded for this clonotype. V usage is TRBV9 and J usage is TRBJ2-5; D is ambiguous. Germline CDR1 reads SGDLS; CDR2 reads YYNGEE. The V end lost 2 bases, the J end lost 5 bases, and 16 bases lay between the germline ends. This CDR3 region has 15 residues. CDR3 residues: CASSVHQSPGETQYF. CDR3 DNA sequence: TGTGCCAGCAGCGTGCACCAATCACCCGGGGAGACCCAGTACTTC.

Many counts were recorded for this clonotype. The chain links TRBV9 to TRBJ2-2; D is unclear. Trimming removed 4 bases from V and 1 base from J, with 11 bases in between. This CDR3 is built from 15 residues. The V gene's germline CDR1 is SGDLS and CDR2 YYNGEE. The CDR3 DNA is TGTGCCAGCAGCCCGGTGCCAGGGAACACCGGGGAGCTGTTTTTT. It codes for CASSPVPGNTGELFF.

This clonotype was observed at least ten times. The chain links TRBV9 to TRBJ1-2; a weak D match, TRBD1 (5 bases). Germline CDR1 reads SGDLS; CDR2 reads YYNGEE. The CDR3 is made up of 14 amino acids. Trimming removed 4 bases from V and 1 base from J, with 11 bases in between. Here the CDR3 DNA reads TGTGCCAGCAGCCAGGGAACAAGTAACTATGGCTACACCTTC. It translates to CASSQGTSNYGYTF.

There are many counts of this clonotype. The CDR3, as DNA: TGTGCCAGCAGCGCCCGGGGGCAGGCCTACGAGCAGTACTTC. Translated: CASSARGQAYEQYF. V usage is TRBV9 and J usage is TRBJ2-7, with D possibly being TRBD1 or TRBD2 (6 bases each). Trimming removed 3 bases from V and 2 bases from J, with 12 bases in between. Germline values: CDR1 SGDLS, CDR2 YYNGEE. The CDR3 spans 14 residues.

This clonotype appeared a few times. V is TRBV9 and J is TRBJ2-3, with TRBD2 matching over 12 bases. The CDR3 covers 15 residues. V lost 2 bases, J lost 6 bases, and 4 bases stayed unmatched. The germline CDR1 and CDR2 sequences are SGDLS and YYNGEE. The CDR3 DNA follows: TGTGCCAGCAGCGTTTCTAGCGGGGGGGCCGATACGCAGTATTTT. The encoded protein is CASSVSSGGADTQYF.

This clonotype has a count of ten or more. CDR3 region: CASSSRSGQGSYEQYF. CDR3 DNA: TGTGCCAGCAGCTCACGTTCGGGACAGGGGTCCTACGAGCAGTACTTC. V gene TRBV9 combines with J gene TRBJ2-7; TRBD1 matches at 10 bases. The V segment lost 4 bases and the J segment 1 base; nucleotides outside the gene matches: 8. Germline V gene data show CDR1 as SGDLS and CDR2 as YYNGEE. The CDR3 is made up of 16 amino acids.

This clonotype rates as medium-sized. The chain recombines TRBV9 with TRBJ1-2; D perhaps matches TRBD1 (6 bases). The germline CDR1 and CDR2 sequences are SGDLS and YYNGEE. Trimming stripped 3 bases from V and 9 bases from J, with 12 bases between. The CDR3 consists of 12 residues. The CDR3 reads CASSGTVGSYTF. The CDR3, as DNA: TGTGCCAGCAGCGGGACAGTTGGGAGCTACACCTTC.

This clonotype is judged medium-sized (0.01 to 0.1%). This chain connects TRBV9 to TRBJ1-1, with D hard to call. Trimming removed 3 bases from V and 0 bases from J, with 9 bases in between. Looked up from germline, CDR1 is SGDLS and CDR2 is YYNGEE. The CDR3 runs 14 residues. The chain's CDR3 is CASSAQTLNTEAFF. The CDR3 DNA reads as TGTGCCAGCAGCGCCCAGACCCTGAACACTGAAGCTTTCTTT.

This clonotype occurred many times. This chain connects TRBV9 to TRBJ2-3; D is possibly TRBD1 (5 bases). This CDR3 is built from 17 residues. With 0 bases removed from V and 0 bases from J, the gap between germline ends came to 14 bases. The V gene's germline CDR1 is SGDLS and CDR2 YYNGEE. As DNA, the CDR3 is TGTGCCAGCAGCGTAGCAGGCAGGGCCACTAGCACAGATACGCAGTATTTT. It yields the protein CASSVAGRATSTDTQYF.

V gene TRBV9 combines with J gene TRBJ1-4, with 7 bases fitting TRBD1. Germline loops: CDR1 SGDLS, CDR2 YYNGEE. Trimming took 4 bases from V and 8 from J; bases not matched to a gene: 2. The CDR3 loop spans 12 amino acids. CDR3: CASSLQGEKLFF. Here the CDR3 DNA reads TGTGCCAGCAGCCTACAGGGGGAAAAACTGTTTTTT.

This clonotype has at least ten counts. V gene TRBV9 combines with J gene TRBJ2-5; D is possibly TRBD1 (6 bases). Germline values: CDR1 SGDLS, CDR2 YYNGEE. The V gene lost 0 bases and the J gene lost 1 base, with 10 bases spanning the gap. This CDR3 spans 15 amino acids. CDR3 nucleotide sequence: TGTGCCAGCAGCGTAGTGGGGGCCTCCCAAGAGACCCAGTACTTC. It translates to CASSVVGASQETQYF.

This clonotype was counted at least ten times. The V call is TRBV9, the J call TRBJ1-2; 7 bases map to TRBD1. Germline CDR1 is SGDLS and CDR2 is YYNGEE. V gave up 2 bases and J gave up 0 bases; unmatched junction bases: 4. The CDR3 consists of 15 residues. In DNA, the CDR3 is TGTGCCAGCAGCGTCCGGGACAGCACTAACTATGGCTACACCTTC. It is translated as CASSVRDSTNYGYTF. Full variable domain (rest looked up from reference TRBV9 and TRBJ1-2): DSGVTQTPKHLITATGQRVTLRCSPRSGDLSVYWYQQSLDQGLQFLIQYYNGEERAKGNILERFSAQQFPDLHSELNLSSLELGDSALYFCASSVRDSTNYGYTFGSGTRLTVV.

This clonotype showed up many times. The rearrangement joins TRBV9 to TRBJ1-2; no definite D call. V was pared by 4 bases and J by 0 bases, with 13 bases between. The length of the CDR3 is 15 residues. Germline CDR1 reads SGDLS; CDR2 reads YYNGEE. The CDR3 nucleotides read TGTGCCAGCAGCAGAGATGGTGGAGCTAACTATGGCTACACCTTC. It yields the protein CASSRDGGANYGYTF.

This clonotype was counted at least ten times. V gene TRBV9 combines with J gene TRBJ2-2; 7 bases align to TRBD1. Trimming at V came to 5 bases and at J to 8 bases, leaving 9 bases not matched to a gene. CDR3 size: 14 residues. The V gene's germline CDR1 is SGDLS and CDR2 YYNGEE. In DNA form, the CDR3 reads TGTGCCAGCAGGACCCTGGCAGGGGGTGGGGAGCTGTTTTTT. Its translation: CASRTLAGGGELFF.

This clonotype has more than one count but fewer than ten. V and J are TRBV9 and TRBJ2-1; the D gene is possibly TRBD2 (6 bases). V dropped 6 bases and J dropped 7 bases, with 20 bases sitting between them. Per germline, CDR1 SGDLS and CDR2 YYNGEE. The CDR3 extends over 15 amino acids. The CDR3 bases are TGTGCCAGCACCCGAGGGACTTTGGAGAATAATGAGCAGTTCTTC. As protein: CASTRGTLENNEQFF.

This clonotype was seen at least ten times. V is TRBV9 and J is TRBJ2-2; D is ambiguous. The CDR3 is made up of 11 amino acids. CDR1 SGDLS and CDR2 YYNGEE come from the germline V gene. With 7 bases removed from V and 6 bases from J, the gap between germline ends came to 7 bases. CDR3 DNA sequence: TGTGCCAGCTCCCACTCCGGGGAGCTGTTTTTT. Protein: CASSHSGELFF. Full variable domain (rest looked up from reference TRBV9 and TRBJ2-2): DSGVTQTPKHLITATGQRVTLRCSPRSGDLSVYWYQQSLDQGLQFLIQYYNGEERAKGNILERFSAQQFPDLHSELNLSSLELGDSALYFCASSHSGELFFGEGSRLTVL.

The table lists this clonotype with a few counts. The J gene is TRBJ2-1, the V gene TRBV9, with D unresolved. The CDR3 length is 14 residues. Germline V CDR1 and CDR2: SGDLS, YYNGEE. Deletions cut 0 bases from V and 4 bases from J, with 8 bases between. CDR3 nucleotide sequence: TGTGCCAGCAGCGTAGGTGAAGCGTACAATGAGCAGTTCTTC. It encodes CASSVGEAYNEQFF.

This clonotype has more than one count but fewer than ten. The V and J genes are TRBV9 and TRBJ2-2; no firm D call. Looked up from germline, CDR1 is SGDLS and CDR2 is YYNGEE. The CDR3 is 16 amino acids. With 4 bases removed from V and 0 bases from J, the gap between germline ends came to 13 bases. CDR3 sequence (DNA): TGTGCCAGCAGCCTCCGGGTGTCATCGAACACCGGGGAGCTGTTTTTT. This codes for CASSLRVSSNTGELFF.

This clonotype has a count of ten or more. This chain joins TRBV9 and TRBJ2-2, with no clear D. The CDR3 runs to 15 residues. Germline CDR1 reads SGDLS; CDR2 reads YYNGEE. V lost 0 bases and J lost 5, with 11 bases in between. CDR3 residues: CASSVVDGLTGELFF. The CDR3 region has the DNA TGTGCCAGCAGCGTAGTGGACGGGCTGACCGGGGAGCTGTTTTTT.

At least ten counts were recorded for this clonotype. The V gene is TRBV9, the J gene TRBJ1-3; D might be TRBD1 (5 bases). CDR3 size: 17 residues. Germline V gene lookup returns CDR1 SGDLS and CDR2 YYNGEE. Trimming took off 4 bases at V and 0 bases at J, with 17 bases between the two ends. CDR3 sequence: CASSKRDSGFSGNTIYF. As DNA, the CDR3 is TGTGCCAGCAGCAAGCGGGACTCTGGGTTCTCTGGAAACACCATATATTTT.

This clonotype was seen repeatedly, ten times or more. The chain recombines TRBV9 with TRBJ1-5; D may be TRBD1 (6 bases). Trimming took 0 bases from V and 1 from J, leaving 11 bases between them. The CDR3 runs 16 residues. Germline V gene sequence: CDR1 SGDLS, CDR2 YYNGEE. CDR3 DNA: TGTGCCAGCAGCGTAGGTGGAGGGGGGAGCAATCAGCCCCAGCATTTT. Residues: CASSVGGGGSNQPQHF.

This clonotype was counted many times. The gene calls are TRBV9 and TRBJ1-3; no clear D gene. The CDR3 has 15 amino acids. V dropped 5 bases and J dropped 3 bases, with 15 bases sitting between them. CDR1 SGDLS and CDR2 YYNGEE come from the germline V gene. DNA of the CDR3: TGTGCCAGCAGTGGCCGACGGATTGATGGAAACACCATATATTTT. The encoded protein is CASSGRRIDGNTIYF.

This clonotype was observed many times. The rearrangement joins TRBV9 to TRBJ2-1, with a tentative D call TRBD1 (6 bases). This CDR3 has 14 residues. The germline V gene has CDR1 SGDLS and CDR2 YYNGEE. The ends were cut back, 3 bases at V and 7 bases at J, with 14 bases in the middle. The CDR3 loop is CASSDATGLNEQFF. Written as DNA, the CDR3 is TGTGCCAGCAGCGACGCGACAGGACTTAATGAGCAGTTCTTC.

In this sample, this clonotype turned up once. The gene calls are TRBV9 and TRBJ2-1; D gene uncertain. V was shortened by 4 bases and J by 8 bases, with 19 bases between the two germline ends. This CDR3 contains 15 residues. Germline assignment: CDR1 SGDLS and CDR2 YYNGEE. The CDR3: CASSLPLTGRDEQFF. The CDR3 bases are TGTGCCAGCAGCCTACCTCTAACGGGCCGGGATGAGCAGTTCTTC.

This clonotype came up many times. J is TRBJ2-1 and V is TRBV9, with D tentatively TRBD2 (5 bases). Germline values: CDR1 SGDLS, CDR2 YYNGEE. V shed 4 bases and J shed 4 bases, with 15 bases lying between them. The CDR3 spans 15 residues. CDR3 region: CASSLEGGDYNEQFF. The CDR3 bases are TGTGCCAGCAGCTTAGAGGGCGGAGATTACAATGAGCAGTTCTTC.

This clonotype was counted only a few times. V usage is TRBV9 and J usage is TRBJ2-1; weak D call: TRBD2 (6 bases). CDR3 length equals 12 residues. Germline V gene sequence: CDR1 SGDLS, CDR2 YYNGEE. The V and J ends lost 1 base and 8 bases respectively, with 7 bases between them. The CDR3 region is CASSVWRDEQFF. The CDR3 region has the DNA TGTGCCAGCAGCGTATGGAGGGATGAGCAGTTCTTC.